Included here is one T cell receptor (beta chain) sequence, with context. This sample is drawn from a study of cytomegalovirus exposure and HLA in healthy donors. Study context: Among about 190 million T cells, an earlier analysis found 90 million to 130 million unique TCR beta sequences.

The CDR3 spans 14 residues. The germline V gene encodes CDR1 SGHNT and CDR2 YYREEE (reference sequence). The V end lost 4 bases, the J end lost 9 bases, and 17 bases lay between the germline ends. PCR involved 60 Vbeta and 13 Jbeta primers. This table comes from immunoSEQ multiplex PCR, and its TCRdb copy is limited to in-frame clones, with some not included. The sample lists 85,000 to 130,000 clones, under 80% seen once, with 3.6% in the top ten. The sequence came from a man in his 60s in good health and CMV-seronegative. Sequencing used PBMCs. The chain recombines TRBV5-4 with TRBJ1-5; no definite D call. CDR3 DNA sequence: TGTGCCAGCAGCCCGGGATTCGGCAATGCGCCCCAGCATTTT. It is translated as CASSPGFGNAPQHF.